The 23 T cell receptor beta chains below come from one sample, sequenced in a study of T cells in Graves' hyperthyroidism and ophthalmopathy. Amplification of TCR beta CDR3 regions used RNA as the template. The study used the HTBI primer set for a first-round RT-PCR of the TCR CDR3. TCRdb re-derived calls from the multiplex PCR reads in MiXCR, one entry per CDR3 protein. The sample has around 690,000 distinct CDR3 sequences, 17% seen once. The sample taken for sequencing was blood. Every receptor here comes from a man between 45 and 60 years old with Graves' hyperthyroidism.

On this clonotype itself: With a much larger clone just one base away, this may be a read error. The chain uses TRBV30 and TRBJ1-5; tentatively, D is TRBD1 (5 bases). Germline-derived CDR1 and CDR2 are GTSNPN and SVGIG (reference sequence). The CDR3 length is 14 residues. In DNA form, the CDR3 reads TGTGCCTGGAGTGAGGGGAACGGCAATCAGCCCCGGCATTTT. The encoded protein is CAWSEGNGNQPRHF.

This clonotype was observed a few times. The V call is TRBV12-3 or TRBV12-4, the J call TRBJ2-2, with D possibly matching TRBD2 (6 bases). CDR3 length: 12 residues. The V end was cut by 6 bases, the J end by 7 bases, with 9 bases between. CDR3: CASRRDLGELFF. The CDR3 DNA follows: TGTGCCAGCAGGCGGGACCTCGGGGAGCTGTTTTTT.

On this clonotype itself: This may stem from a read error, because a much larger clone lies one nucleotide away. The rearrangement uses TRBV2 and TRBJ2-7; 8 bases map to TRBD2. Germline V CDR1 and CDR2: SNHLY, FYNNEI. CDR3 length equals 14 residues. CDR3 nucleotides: TGTGCCAGCAGCCGAGCGGGAGTTGCCTACGATCAGTACTTC. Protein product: CASSRAGVAYDQYF. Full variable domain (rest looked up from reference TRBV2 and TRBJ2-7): EPEVTQTPSHQVTQMGQEVILRCVPISNHLYFYWYRQILGQKVEFLVSFYNNEISEKSEIFDDQFSVERPDGSNFTLKIRSTKLEDSAMYFCASSRAGVAYDQYFGPGTRLTVT.

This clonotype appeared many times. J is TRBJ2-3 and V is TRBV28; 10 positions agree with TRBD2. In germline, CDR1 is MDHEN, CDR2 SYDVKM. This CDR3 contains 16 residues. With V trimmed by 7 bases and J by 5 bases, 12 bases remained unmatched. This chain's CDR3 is CASTLAGTSVEDTQYF. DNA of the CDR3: TGTGCCAGCACCTTGGCCGGGACTAGCGTCGAAGATACGCAGTATTTT.

CDR3 sequence reads: CSVSDSNQPQHF. The CDR3 bases are TGCAGCGTCTCGGACAGCAATCAGCCCCAGCATTTT. The J gene is TRBJ1-5, the V gene TRBV29-1; D gene uncertain. The CDR3 is made up of 12 amino acids. CDR1 SQVTM and CDR2 ANQGSEA come from the germline V gene. The V end lost 6 bases, the J end lost 1 base, and 7 bases lay between the germline ends.

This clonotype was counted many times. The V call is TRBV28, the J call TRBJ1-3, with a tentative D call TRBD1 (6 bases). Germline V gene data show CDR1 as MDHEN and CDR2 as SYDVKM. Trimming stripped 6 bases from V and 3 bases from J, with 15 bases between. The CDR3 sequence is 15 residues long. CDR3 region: CASSQRGAFGNTIYF. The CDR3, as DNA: TGTGCCAGCAGCCAACGGGGGGCTTTTGGAAACACCATATATTTT.

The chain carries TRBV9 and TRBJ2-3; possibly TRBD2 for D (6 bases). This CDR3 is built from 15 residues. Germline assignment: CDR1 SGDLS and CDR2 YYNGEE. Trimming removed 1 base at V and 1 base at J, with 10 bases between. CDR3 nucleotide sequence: TGTGCCAGCAGCGTACGCGGGGACGGCACAGATACGCAGTATTTT. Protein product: CASSVRGDGTDTQYF.

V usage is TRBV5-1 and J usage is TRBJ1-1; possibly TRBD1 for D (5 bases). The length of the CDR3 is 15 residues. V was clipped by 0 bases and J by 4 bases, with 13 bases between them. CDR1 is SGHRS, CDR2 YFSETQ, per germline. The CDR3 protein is CASSLESGLSTEAFF. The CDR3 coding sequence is TGCGCCAGCAGCTTGGAGTCAGGGTTGTCCACTGAAGCTTTCTTT.

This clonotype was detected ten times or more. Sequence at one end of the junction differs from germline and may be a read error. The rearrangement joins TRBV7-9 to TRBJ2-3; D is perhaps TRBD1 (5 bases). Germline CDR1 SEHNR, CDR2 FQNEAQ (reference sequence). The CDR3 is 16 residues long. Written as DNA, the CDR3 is TGTGCCAGCAGCTTAGGGCAGGGTGGACCGTCAGAGACGCAGTATTTT. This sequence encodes CASSLGQGGPSETQYF.

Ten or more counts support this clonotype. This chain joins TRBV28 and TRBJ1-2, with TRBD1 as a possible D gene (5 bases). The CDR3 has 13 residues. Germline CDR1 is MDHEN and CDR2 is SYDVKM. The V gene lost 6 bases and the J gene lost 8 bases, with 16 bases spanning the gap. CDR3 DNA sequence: TGTGCCAGCAGGTCGCAGGGAGTGAGGGGCTACACCTTC. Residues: CASRSQGVRGYTF.

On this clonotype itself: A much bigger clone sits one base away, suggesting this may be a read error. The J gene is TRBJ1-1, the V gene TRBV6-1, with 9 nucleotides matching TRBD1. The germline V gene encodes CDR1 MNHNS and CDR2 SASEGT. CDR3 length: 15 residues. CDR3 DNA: TGTGCCAGCAGCCGGTCGGACAGGGGAGGGACTGGAGCTTTCTTT. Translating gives CASSRSDRGGTGAFF.

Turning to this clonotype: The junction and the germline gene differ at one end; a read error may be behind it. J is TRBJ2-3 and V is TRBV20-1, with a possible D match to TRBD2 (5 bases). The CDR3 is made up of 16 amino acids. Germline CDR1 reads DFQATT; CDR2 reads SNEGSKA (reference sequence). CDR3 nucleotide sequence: TGCGGTGCTAGAAAGGGAAGTCCGGACTTCACAGATACGCAGTATTTT. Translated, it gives CGARKGSPDFTDTQYF.

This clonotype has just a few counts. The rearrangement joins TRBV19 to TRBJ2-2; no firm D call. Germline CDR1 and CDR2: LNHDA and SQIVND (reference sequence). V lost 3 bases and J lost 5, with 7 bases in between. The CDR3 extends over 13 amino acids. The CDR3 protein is CASSMSLTGELFF. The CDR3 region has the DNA TGTGCCAGTAGTATGTCCCTTACCGGGGAGCTGTTTTTT.

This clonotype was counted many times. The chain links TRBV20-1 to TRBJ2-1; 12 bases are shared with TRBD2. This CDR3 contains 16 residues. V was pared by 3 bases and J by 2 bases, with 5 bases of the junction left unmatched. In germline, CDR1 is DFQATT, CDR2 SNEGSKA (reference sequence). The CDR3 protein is CSASGTSGRTYNEQFF. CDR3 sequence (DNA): TGCAGTGCTAGCGGGACTAGCGGGCGAACCTACAATGAGCAGTTCTTC.

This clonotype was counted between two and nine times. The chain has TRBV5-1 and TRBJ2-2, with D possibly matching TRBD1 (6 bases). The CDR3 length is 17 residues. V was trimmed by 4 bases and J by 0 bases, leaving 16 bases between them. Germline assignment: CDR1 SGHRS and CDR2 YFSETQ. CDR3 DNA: TGCGCCAGCAGCCGACCCAAGGACAGTCCGAACACCGGGGAGCTGTTTTTT. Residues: CASSRPKDSPNTGELFF.

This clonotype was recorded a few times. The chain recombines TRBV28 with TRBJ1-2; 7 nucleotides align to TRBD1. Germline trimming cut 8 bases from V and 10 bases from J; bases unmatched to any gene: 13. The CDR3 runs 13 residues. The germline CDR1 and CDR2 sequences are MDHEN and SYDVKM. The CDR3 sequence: CASQIPGQKYYTF. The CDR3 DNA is TGTGCCAGCCAAATTCCGGGACAGAAATACTACACCTTC.

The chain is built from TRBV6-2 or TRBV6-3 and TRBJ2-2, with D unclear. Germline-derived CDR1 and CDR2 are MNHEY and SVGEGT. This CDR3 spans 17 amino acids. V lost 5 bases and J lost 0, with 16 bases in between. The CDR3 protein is CASSPADLNPNTGELFF. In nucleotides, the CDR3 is TGTGCCAGCAGTCCGGCGGATCTAAACCCGAACACCGGGGAGCTGTTTTTT.

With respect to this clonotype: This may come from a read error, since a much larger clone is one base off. DNA for the CDR3: TGTGCCAGCAGCCCAAATCGGGGGGGTCAAGAGACCCACTACTTC. It codes for CASSPNRGGQETHYF. This chain connects TRBV7-9 to TRBJ2-5; 8 bases line up with TRBD2. Germline lookup yields CDR1 SEHNR and CDR2 FQNEAQ (reference sequence). CDR3 length equals 15 residues.

CDR3 residues: CASSLGTVSGNTIYF. The DNA for the CDR3 is TGTGCCAGCAGCCTAGGGACGGTCTCTGGAAACACCATATATTTT. This sequence joins TRBV7-2 and TRBJ1-3, with D maybe TRBD1 (5 bases). The V end lost 5 bases, the J end lost 0 bases, and 11 bases lay between the germline ends. Germline V gene data show CDR1 as SGHTA and CDR2 as FQGNSA. The length of the CDR3 is 15 residues. Based on the CDR3 plus reference TRBV7-2 and TRBJ1-3, the full variable domain is GAGVSQSPSNKVTEKGKDVELRCDPISGHTALYWYRQSLGQGLEFLIYFQGNSAPDKSGLPSDRFSAERTGGSVSTLTIQRTQQEDSAVYLCASSLGTVSGNTIYFGEGSWLTVV.

The CDR3 loop is CSARGGRNTEAFF. For the CDR3, the DNA is TGCAGTGCTAGAGGGGGCAGGAACACTGAAGCTTTCTTT. The V call is TRBV20-1, the J call TRBJ1-1; weak D call: TRBD1 (5 bases). This CDR3 spans 13 amino acids. Per the germline V gene, CDR1 is DFQATT and CDR2 is SNEGSKA (reference sequence). The ends were cut back, 1 base at V and 1 base at J, with 7 bases in the middle.

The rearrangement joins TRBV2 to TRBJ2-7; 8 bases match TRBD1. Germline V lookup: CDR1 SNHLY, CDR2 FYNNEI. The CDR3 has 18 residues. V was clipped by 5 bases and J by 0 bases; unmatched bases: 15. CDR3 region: CASSTPQGTGGRSYEQYF. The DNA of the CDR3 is TGTGCCAGCAGTACACCCCAAGGGACAGGAGGGCGCTCCTACGAGCAGTACTTC.

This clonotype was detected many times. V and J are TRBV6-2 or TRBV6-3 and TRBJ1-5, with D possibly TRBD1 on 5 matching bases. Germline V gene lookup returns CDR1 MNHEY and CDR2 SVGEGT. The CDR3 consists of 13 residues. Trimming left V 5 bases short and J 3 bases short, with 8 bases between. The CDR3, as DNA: TGTGCCAGCAGTGGGGGTCTCAATCAGCCCCAGCATTTT. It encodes CASSGGLNQPQHF.

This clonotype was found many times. CDR3 DNA sequence: TGTGCCAATAGTCGAGCGGGAGGGCCGGGAGATACGCAGTATTTT. Its translation: CANSRAGGPGDTQYF. V usage is TRBV2 and J usage is TRBJ2-3; 10 bases are shared with TRBD2. Germline CDR1 SNHLY, CDR2 FYNNEI. The CDR3 extends over 15 amino acids. J was trimmed by 5 bases and V by 10 bases; bases with no gene match: 12.